These 25 T cell receptor beta chains originate from one sample sequenced in a study of OX40 agonist ivuxolimab in advanced cancers. The library was generated by the immunoSEQ multiplex PCR assay. The clones in this table, taken by TCRdb from immuneACCESS, are in-frame only. Not every clone is retained; where verified, under half of the shortfall comes from an unresolved V gene, and the cause of the rest is unknown. The sample has around 32,000 clones on record, roughly nine tenths of them singletons. Around 24% of the sample is held by the ten biggest clonotypes. Material: CD4+ or CD8+ T cells sorted from blood, obtained in a trial of the OX40 agonist ivuxolimab. The receptors come from an adult with an advanced solid tumor such as melanoma, head and neck, liver or kidney cancer.

The chain carries TRBV27 and TRBJ1-6; no definite D call. Germline lookup yields CDR1 MNHEY and CDR2 SMNVEV (reference sequence). The V gene lost 3 bases and the J gene lost 10 bases, with 10 bases spanning the gap. This CDR3 is 13 amino acids long. In DNA, the CDR3 is TGTGCCAGCAGTTTTTATTCTGGGTCACCCCTCCACTTT. Encoded protein: CASSFYSGSPLHF.

V gene TRBV19 combines with J gene TRBJ2-5; 9 nucleotides line up with TRBD1. The V segment lost 3 bases and the J segment 4 bases; nucleotides outside the gene matches: 6. Per germline, CDR1 LNHDA and CDR2 SQIVND (reference sequence). This CDR3 region has 15 residues. CDR3: CASSMNRGRPETQYF. The CDR3 bases are TGTGCCAGTAGTATGAACAGGGGGCGCCCAGAGACCCAGTACTTC.

V usage is TRBV7-3 and J usage is TRBJ2-3, with 13 bases identical to TRBD2. The CDR3 contains 16 residues. Germline V gene sequence: CDR1 SGHTA, CDR2 FQGTGA. Trimming cost V 4 bases and J 4 bases; bases outside gene matches: 5. CDR3 sequence: CASSSELAGGPDTQYF. CDR3 sequence (DNA): TGTGCCAGCAGCTCGGAACTAGCGGGAGGGCCAGATACGCAGTATTTT.

This chain joins TRBV2 and TRBJ2-5; TRBD1 agrees at 9 bases. The J call may not be correct, given that the DNA end is closer to TRBJ2-7. CDR3 length equals 13 residues. Germline V CDR1 and CDR2: SNHLY, FYNNEI. CDR3 DNA sequence: TGTGCCAGTGGACAGGGGCTGACCTACGAGCAGTACTTC. This codes for CASGQGLTYEQYF.

This clone has just one count. V gene TRBV7-9 combines with J gene TRBJ2-7; unclear D gene. V lost 5 bases, J lost 3 bases, and 17 bases lay in between. The germline V gene encodes CDR1 SEHNR and CDR2 FQNEAQ (reference sequence). CDR3 size: 15 residues. In DNA form, the CDR3 reads TGTGCCAGCAGCCTACTACTCGGACCTAGCTACGAGCAGTACTTC. It is translated as CASSLLLGPSYEQYF.

The chain recombines TRBV7-8 with TRBJ2-5; TRBD2 matches at 9 bases. The CDR3 totals 18 residues. Germline-derived CDR1 and CDR2 are SGHVS and FQNEAQ. The trim removed 5 bases at V and 2 bases at J, leaving 15 bases unmatched. The CDR3: CASSHPFRLADNQETQYF. The CDR3 DNA is TGTGCCAGCAGCCACCCCTTCCGACTAGCGGATAATCAAGAGACCCAGTACTTC.

This clone was observed a single time. The chain employs TRBV9 and TRBJ1-2; D may be TRBD1 (5 bases). V lost 2 bases, J lost 4 bases, and 15 bases lay in between. The CDR3 is 15 residues long. Germline V CDR1 and CDR2: SGDLS, YYNGEE. The CDR3 sequence: CASSVSPGPFYGYTF. The CDR3 DNA reads TGTGCCAGCAGCGTCTCTCCGGGGCCTTTCTATGGCTACACCTTC.

This clone came up a few times. The chain couples TRBV7-6 to TRBJ1-5, with D perhaps matching TRBD1 (5 bases). Germline V lookup: CDR1 SGHVS, CDR2 FNYEAQ. The germline V and J ends were trimmed by 5 bases and 12 bases, with 20 bases remaining between them. The CDR3 has 14 residues. CDR3: CASSPYTGSLVQHF. CDR3 DNA sequence: TGTGCCAGCAGCCCGTACACAGGAAGTTTGGTCCAGCATTTT.

The CDR3 nucleotides read TGTGCCAGCAACAGGGGAAATTCACCCCTCCACTTT. Encoded protein: CASNRGNSPLHF. This rearrangement joins TRBV9 to TRBJ1-6, with 7 bases that match TRBD1. Germline V gene lookup returns CDR1 SGDLS and CDR2 YYNGEE. With 6 bases clipped from V and 7 bases from J, the junction kept 1 base outside the gene matches. The CDR3 is 12 residues long. The full variable domain, with the rest looked up from reference TRBV9 and TRBJ1-6, is DSGVTQTPKHLITATGQRVTLRCSPRSGDLSVYWYQQSLDQGLQFLIQYYNGEERAKGNILERFSAQQFPDLHSELNLSSLELGDSALYFCASNRGNSPLHFGNGTRLTVT.

The chain couples TRBV5-4 to TRBJ1-1; D perhaps matches TRBD1 (5 bases). Germline V gene sequence: CDR1 SGHNT, CDR2 YYREEE (reference sequence). The CDR3 consists of 14 residues. Trimming cost V 3 bases and J 0 bases, with 9 bases left between them. The CDR3 here is CASSSDTLNTEAFF. CDR3 nucleotide sequence: TGTGCCAGCAGCTCGGACACATTGAACACTGAAGCTTTCTTT.

This rearrangement joins TRBV19 to TRBJ1-5, with D possibly matching TRBD1 (5 bases). This CDR3 is built from 12 residues. Germline CDR1 reads LNHDA; CDR2 reads SQIVND (reference sequence). V shed 3 bases and J shed 5 bases, with 5 bases lying between them. CDR3 nucleotides: TGTGCCAGTAGTATGGGGGATCAGCCCCAGCATTTT. It is translated as CASSMGDQPQHF.

The chain employs TRBV4-2 and TRBJ2-4, with a weak D call TRBD1 (6 bases). Trimming took 1 base from V and 7 from J, leaving 14 bases between them. The CDR3 runs 15 residues. In germline, CDR1 is LGHNA, CDR2 YNFKEQ. CDR3 residues: CASSQGAGVVNIQYF. CDR3 sequence (DNA): TGTGCCAGCAGCCAAGGGGCAGGGGTTGTGAACATTCAGTACTTC.

The chain employs TRBV6-5 and TRBJ1-1, with D perhaps TRBD1 (5 bases). This CDR3 has 13 residues. V lost 10 bases and J lost 1, with 13 bases in between. Per the germline V gene, CDR1 is MNHEY and CDR2 is SVGAGI. The CDR3 loop reads CATTPQGNTEAFF. The CDR3 DNA reads TGTGCCACCACCCCGCAGGGGAACACTGAAGCTTTCTTT.

The rearrangement joins TRBV27 to TRBJ1-1; no clear D gene. This CDR3 comprises 10 residues. CDR1 is MNHEY and CDR2 is SMNVEV in the germline V gene (reference sequence). V was cut by 8 bases and J by 8 bases, with 9 bases left in between. The CDR3 region has the DNA TGTGCCAGCGGTTACAGAGAAGCTTTCTTT. Residues: CASGYREAFF.

V is TRBV4-1 and J is TRBJ2-1, with D uncertain. The germline V gene encodes CDR1 MGHRA and CDR2 YSYEKL. Trimming took off 3 bases at V and 8 bases at J, with 11 bases between the two ends. The CDR3 totals 13 residues. CDR3 loop: CASSQAGKDEQFF. CDR3 DNA sequence: TGCGCCAGCAGCCAGGCCGGTAAGGATGAGCAGTTCTTC.

V gene TRBV28 combines with J gene TRBJ1-2; D may be TRBD1 (6 bases). Trimming cost V 6 bases and J 5 bases, with 16 bases left between them. This CDR3 has 14 amino acids. CDR1 is MDHEN and CDR2 is SYDVKM in the germline V gene. The CDR3 DNA reads TGTGCCAGCAGATTAACTACAGGGTGGTATGGCTACACCTTC. The encoded protein is CASRLTTGWYGYTF.

V gene TRBV28 combines with J gene TRBJ1-1; D unclear. Between the trimmed V and J ends, which lost 0 bases and 8 bases, there was a span of 7 bases. This CDR3 has 12 amino acids. In germline, CDR1 is MDHEN, CDR2 SYDVKM. CDR3 bases: TGTGCCAGCAGTTTATGGGGGAGAGAAGCTTTCTTT. It yields the protein CASSLWGREAFF. Filled out from reference TRBV28 and TRBJ1-1, the complete variable domain reads DVKVTQSSRYLVKRTGEKVFLECVQDMDHENMFWYRQDPGLGLRLIYFSYDVKMKEKGDIPEGYSVSREKKERFSLILESASTNQTSMYLCASSLWGREAFFGQGTRLTVV.

The chain employs TRBV9 and TRBJ2-7, with TRBD1 matching over 9 bases. The CDR3 consists of 15 residues. After removal of 4 bases from V and 6 bases from J, the junction contained 11 bases not matched to a gene. Germline V gene lookup returns CDR1 SGDLS and CDR2 YYNGEE. CDR3 loop: CASSPGDRGSGEQYF. The CDR3 DNA reads as TGTGCCAGCAGCCCAGGTGACAGGGGGTCAGGCGAGCAGTACTTC.

The V gene is TRBV7-9, the J gene TRBJ2-6; D gene unclear. Germline-derived CDR1 and CDR2 are SEHNR and FQNEAQ (reference sequence). CDR3 length equals 16 residues. V lost 4 bases and J 0 bases, leaving 10 bases between the germline ends. This CDR3 reads CASSSAIGSGANVLTF. The CDR3 nucleotides read TGTGCCAGCAGCTCTGCCATAGGCTCTGGGGCCAACGTCCTGACTTTC.

The rearrangement uses TRBV29-1 and TRBJ2-5; TRBD2 matches 7 bases. The CDR3 contains 19 residues. V shed 2 bases and J 0 bases; nucleotides not matched to a gene: 18. The germline V gene has CDR1 SQVTM and CDR2 ANQGSEA. CDR3 coding DNA: TGCAGCGTTGAATACGGTCACCCGCCCGCGGGGGAGTACCAAGAGACCCAGTACTTC. This encodes CSVEYGHPPAGEYQETQYF.

J is TRBJ1-2 and V is TRBV4-1; D is undetermined. The CDR3 runs to 11 residues. The germline V gene encodes CDR1 MGHRA and CDR2 YSYEKL. The V end lost 0 bases, the J end lost 14 bases, and 10 bases lay between the germline ends. CDR3 protein: CASSQDHLRTF. The CDR3 DNA is TGCGCCAGCAGCCAAGATCATCTGAGGACCTTC.

The rearrangement uses TRBV11-2 and TRBJ2-5; TRBD2 agrees at 14 bases. Germline V CDR1 and CDR2: SGHAT, FQNNGV. The CDR3 covers 14 residues. The ends lost 1 base at V and 12 bases at J; junction bases unmatched: 4. The CDR3 bases are TGTGCCAGCAGCTTAGTCGGGACTAGCGGGGGCGAGTACTTC. This gives the protein CASSLVGTSGGEYF.

V gene TRBV28 combines with J gene TRBJ1-2; no clear D gene. Germline CDR1 reads MDHEN; CDR2 reads SYDVKM. The length of the CDR3 is 12 residues. V lost 6 bases, J lost 5 bases, and 10 bases lay in between. CDR3 in amino acids: CASSALLYGYTF. CDR3 sequence (DNA): TGTGCCAGCAGCGCGCTACTGTATGGCTACACCTTC.

As regards this clone: This specimen includes other DNA sequences encoding the same CDR3. The V and J genes are TRBV27 and TRBJ2-7, with 12 bases that match TRBD2. Per germline, CDR1 MNHEY and CDR2 SMNVEV (reference sequence). Germline trimming cut 6 bases from V and 2 bases from J; bases unmatched to any gene: 2. The CDR3 loop spans 14 amino acids. CDR3 nucleotide sequence: TGTGCCAGCAGGCTAGCGGGGGGGACCTACGAGCAGTACTTC. It codes for CASRLAGGTYEQYF.

The V gene is TRBV10-3, the J gene TRBJ2-7, with 8 bases lining up with TRBD2. Germline trimming cut 0 bases from V and 4 bases from J; bases unmatched to any gene: 5. The germline gives CDR1 ENHRY, CDR2 SYGVKD. The CDR3 consists of 15 residues. CDR3 region: CAISESAGLGYEQYF. Written as DNA, the CDR3 is TGTGCCATCAGTGAGTCAGCGGGACTAGGTTACGAGCAGTACTTC.